Shown below are 13 T cell receptor beta chains from a single sample sequenced in a study of regulatory T cells (dated by TCRdb to 2016 to 2019). Which antigens these TCRs recognize remains unknown. To prepare the library, the immunoSEQ multiplex PCR assay was applied. In the multiplex PCR, 52 forward TRBV primers and 13 reverse TRBJ primers were used, and assay-based and computational corrections were applied for amplification bias. The source is immuneACCESS, and TCRdb retained only in-frame sequences with V and J called. Part of the clones is not carried over; for the studies checked, unresolved V genes explain less than half of this, and the remainder is unexplained. The sample table lists more than 25,000 clones, about 90% of them with a count of one. About 1.6% of the sample comes from the top ten. Findings and caveats that apply to the study as a whole: Enrichment for hydrophobic residues at CDR3 positions 6 and 7 was found in conventional CD4+ T cells from CD3G-deficient patients, suggesting more self-reactive specificities.

Sequenced input: conventional CD4+ T cells sorted from blood. The receptor source for this set is a young adult with CD3G deficiency.

The V and J genes are TRBV11-2 and TRBJ2-7; 8 bases match TRBD1. The germline V gene encodes CDR1 SGHAT and CDR2 FQNNGV. The V gene end was trimmed by 5 bases and the J gene end by 1 base; junction bases not matched to a gene: 7. The CDR3 loop spans 15 amino acids. The CDR3 DNA sequence: TGTGCCAGCAGCCATCTCGGGACAGGTTCCTACGAGCAGTACTTC. Protein sequence: CASSHLGTGSYEQYF.

The V and J genes are TRBV13 and TRBJ2-3; possible D gene TRBD1, 5 bases. Germline V CDR1 and CDR2: PRHDT, FYEKMQ (reference sequence). The CDR3 loop spans 13 amino acids. Trimming took off 2 bases at V and 5 bases at J, with 8 bases between the two ends. As DNA, the CDR3 is TGTGCCAGCAGCTTAAAAGGGGAAGATACGCAGTATTTT. Amino acid sequence: CASSLKGEDTQYF.

J is TRBJ2-1 and V is TRBV29-1; 11 bases fit TRBD2. Trimming took 3 bases from V and 2 from J; bases not matched to a gene: 0. The CDR3 consists of 14 residues. Looked up from germline, CDR1 is SQVTM and CDR2 is ANQGSEA. The CDR3 sequence: CSVDSGGAYNEQFF. In DNA, the CDR3 is TGCAGCGTTGATAGCGGGGGGGCCTACAATGAGCAGTTCTTC.

This clone was detected once. The chain is built from TRBV28 and TRBJ2-6; perhaps TRBD2 as D (5 bases). Germline loops: CDR1 MDHEN, CDR2 SYDVKM. Trimming shortened V by 6 bases and J by 0 bases, and 9 bases separated the two germline ends. There are 15 residues in the CDR3. The CDR3 here is CASRKRGSGANVLTF. CDR3 in DNA: TGTGCCAGCAGAAAACGGGGCTCTGGGGCCAACGTCCTGACTTTC.

V and J are TRBV7-9 and TRBJ1-5; no clear D gene. Germline CDR1 is SEHNR and CDR2 is FQNEAQ (reference sequence). The length of the CDR3 is 11 residues. In DNA, the CDR3 is TGTGCTACGGGAGGCAATCAGCCCCAGCATTTT. Translated: CATGGNQPQHF.

The gene calls are TRBV4-1 and TRBJ2-2; 9 bases agree with TRBD1. Germline assignment: CDR1 MGHRA and CDR2 YSYEKL. The CDR3 consists of 16 residues. With 3 bases clipped from V and 6 bases from J, the junction kept 8 bases outside the gene matches. CDR3 DNA: TGCGCCAGCAGCCAGGCGGGACAGGGTTCAGCCGGGGAGCTGTTTTTT. Translated: CASSQAGQGSAGELFF.

This clone was seen just once. This sequence joins TRBV19 and TRBJ2-7, with TRBD1 matching 7 bases. Germline trimming cut 6 bases from V and 0 bases from J; bases unmatched to any gene: 5. The CDR3 runs to 14 residues. Germline lookup yields CDR1 LNHDA and CDR2 SQIVND (reference sequence). CDR3 bases: TGTGCCAGTAGGGCACAGGGGAGCTCCTACGAGCAGTACTTC. Residues: CASRAQGSSYEQYF.

This clone was found once. Other DNA sequences from this sample encode an identical CDR3 as well. This sequence joins TRBV18 and TRBJ2-5; D may be TRBD1 (6 bases). Germline values: CDR1 KGHSH, CDR2 LQKENI. Trimming shortened V by 3 bases and J by 4 bases, and 12 bases separated the two germline ends. The length of the CDR3 is 14 residues. The CDR3 DNA reads as TGTGCCAGCTCACCGGGGGCAGGGAGAGAGACCCAGTACTTC. It specifies CASSPGAGRETQYF.

This CDR3 is CAWCHGDTQYF. In DNA form, the CDR3 reads TGTGCCTGGTGTCATGGGGATACGCAGTATTTT. The chain combines TRBV30 with TRBJ2-3, with D uncertain. The length of the CDR3 is 11 residues. CDR1 and CDR2 from the germline V gene are GTSNPN and SVGIG (reference sequence). Trimming removed 5 bases from V and 6 bases from J, with 9 bases in between.

The rearrangement joins TRBV12-5 to TRBJ2-7; a weak D match, TRBD1 (5 bases). Germline V gene sequence: CDR1 LGHNT, CDR2 FRNRAP. The CDR3 runs 12 residues. The CDR3 here is CATKQGSYEQYF. CDR3 in DNA: TGTGCCACCAAGCAGGGTTCCTACGAGCAGTACTTC.

This clone showed up just a few times. The J gene is TRBJ1-5, the V gene TRBV5-1; TRBD1 aligns across 9 bases. Germline lookup yields CDR1 SGHRS and CDR2 YFSETQ. This CDR3 comprises 15 residues. V lost 7 bases, J lost 1 base, and 6 bases stayed unmatched. As DNA, the CDR3 is TGCGCCAGCCGAATAGGGACAGGGAGCAATCAGCCCCAGCATTTT. It yields the protein CASRIGTGSNQPQHF.

The J gene is TRBJ1-2, the V gene TRBV5-1; 9 nucleotides agree with TRBD1. After removal of 5 bases from V and 7 bases from J, the junction contained 9 bases not matched to a gene. Germline V lookup: CDR1 SGHRS, CDR2 YFSETQ. This CDR3 is 14 amino acids long. The CDR3 DNA follows: TGCGCCAGCAGGAAGGGGGACAGGGAAAGTGGCTACACCTTC. This translates into CASRKGDRESGYTF.

V and J are TRBV28 and TRBJ2-7, with D perhaps matching TRBD2 (6 bases). There are 14 residues in the CDR3. Germline CDR1 reads MDHEN; CDR2 reads SYDVKM. Between the trimmed V and J ends, which lost 3 bases and 3 bases, there was a span of 12 bases. CDR3 loop: CASSLPAGRYEQYF. CDR3 coding DNA: TGTGCCAGCAGTTTGCCAGCGGGCCGCTACGAGCAGTACTTC.